The clone carrying this T cell receptor beta chain was recorded many times. Its specificity is unknown. The germline gives CDR1 DFQATT, CDR2 SNEGSKA (reference sequence). After removal of 4 bases from V and 4 bases from J, the junction contained 13 bases not matched to a gene. CDR3 length: 18 residues. It was RNA transcripts that yielded the amplified TCR beta CDR3 regions. The HTBI primer set served for first-round RT-PCR of the TCR CDR3. TCRdb itself ran the multiplex PCR reads through MiXCR, one entry per CDR3 protein. This sample has approximately 410,000 distinct CDR3 sequences, with under 15% found just once. This sample stems from a study of T cells in Graves' hyperthyroidism and ophthalmopathy. Broader study findings: Stable hyperthyroidism was separated from ophthalmopathy by a model based on 13 V-J features.

Individuals with ophthalmopathy presented a Clinical Activity Score of at least 3, a NOSPECS grade of at least 4 and a duration under 3 months. The TCR sequence derives from a young man with Graves' ophthalmopathy. Sequenced sample: blood. This sequence joins TRBV20-1 and TRBJ2-3; 14 bases align to TRBD2. This chain's CDR3 is CSATGTSGGDPEADTQYF. CDR3 DNA sequence: TGCAGTGCTACCGGGACTAGCGGGGGAGACCCAGAGGCAGATACGCAGTATTTT.